This TCR beta chain was observed in a study of regulatory T cells in long-lasting Graves disease. The TCR library was made from RNA extracted from PBMCs. Germline lookup yields CDR1 MNHEY and CDR2 SVGEGT. The CDR3 totals 11 residues. V was clipped by 8 bases and J by 7 bases, with 8 bases between them. TCRdb re-called the reads with MiXCR, one entry per CDR3 protein. The sample includes just under 850 distinct CDR3 sequences, 76% of them seen just once. The V and J genes are TRBV6-2 or TRBV6-3 and TRBJ2-2; possibly TRBD1 for D (6 bases). This clonotype was obtained from a female donor with Graves disease. The sample in question was peripheral blood mononuclear cells (PBMCs), obtained with antithyroid drug treatment, in newly diagnosed or persistent Graves disease (not recorded which). For the CDR3, the DNA is TGTGCCAGCGGGGGCCTCGGGGAGCTGTTTTTT. This codes for CASGGLGELFF.